This T cell receptor (beta chain) stems from a study of response to subunit inactivated influenza vaccine. Points from the study as a whole: The authors suggested that every seasonal influenza vaccination recruits few new T cells.

About this clonotype itself: Antigen: not known.

With 0 bases clipped from V and 3 bases from J, the junction kept 4 bases outside the gene matches. The CDR3 totals 15 residues. Looked up from germline, CDR1 is SGHDT and CDR2 is YYEEEE. TCRdb called the RT-PCR reads again in MiXCR, with one record for every CDR3 protein. The sample lists 150,000 or so distinct CDR3 sequences, roughly 11% occurring once. Sequencing used non-naive T cells sorted from PBMCs, obtained roughly 48 days after vaccination. The TCR sequence derives from a middle-aged man who received an inactivated influenza vaccine. V is TRBV5-6 and J is TRBJ2-5, with TRBD2 identical over 8 bases. CDR3 sequence: CASSLVGTREETQYF. For the CDR3, the DNA is TGTGCCAGCAGCTTGGTTGGGACTAGAGAAGAGACCCAGTACTTC.